This T cell receptor (beta chain) was recorded in a study of vaccination effects on CD4 cells after COVID-19 (dated by TCRdb to 2021 to 2024). For context, the study as a whole: In the ViraFEST assay, PBMC were stimulated with viral peptide pools, and TCR sequencing was then used to find antigen-specific CD4+ T cell clonotypes based on their expansion. Cultures from other donors in the study were sequenced using the Oncomine TCR Beta short-read assay on an Illumina iSeq 100. The full study included around nine COVID-19 convalescent patients and a handful of SARS-CoV-2-naive healthy vaccine recipients. Fewer than 2.5 million PBMC per well were cultured in IMDM with roughly 5% human AB serum, 10 IU/ml IL-2 and gentamicin, plus 10 ug/ml peptides. In both COVID-19 convalescent patients and infection-naive vaccine recipients, the study compared SARS-CoV-2 spike-specific CD4+ TCR repertoires from before mRNA vaccination with those from after it. Across the study, the median time from the second dose to post-vaccine sampling was 72 days (range 14 to 241).

From cysteine to phenylalanine, the CDR3 is 15 amino acids long. Just the 45-base CDR3 DNA is kept, in frame starting at base 1. A distance of 4 bases separates the germline ends of V and J, which lose 0 bases and 0 bases respectively. CDR1 and CDR2 are read off the germline V gene as SGHTS and YDEGEE. Libraries were constructed by the immunoSEQ multiplex PCR assay. DNA from the cultured, isolated CD4+ T cells was subjected to TCR beta CDR3 sequencing. Turning to the authors' computational methods: Non-productive TCR sequences were discarded, and reads were trimmed to the CDR3 region, with only CDR3s of 7 or more amino acids retained. Antigen-specific clonotypes were identified with the MANAFEST web app by comparing expansion in peptide wells against reference cultures. For clones to be considered positive, expansion at FDR<0.05 versus reference and all other wells, an odds ratio above 5, and a frequency above 0.1% in two replicate wells were required. Cross-reactive clonotypes were defined as significantly expanded in SARS-CoV-2 spike wells and in at least one common cold coronavirus spike condition. CDR3 similarity was assessed by Levenshtein distance using the stringdist R package, and unrooted trees were constructed with ape in R 3.6.1. In its TCRdb copy, this immuneACCESS table keeps in-frame sequences only and misses some clones. Where compared with another copy, unresolved V genes explain less than half of these, and the others have no known cause. From that table come the V and J calls and clone size; the DNA was used to work out D and trimming. The sample contains 37,000 or so clones, 65% to 75% of them found a single time. About 8% of the sample is taken by the ten largest.

Here is what the overall study found, with its caveats: The study was limited by a small number of convalescent patients, and early post-infection timepoints were lacking. Both infection-induced and vaccine-induced clones contracted markedly at late post-vaccination timepoints, which is consistent with waning T cell responses. In healthy vaccine recipients, vaccine-induced clones were almost all SARS-CoV-2 mono-reactive, with only 1 of 255 being cross-reactive with common cold coronaviruses.

As regards this clone: What antigen it recognizes has not been identified. Qualities for individual bases were not recorded, and no much larger clone is one base off.

After approximately eleven days of culture, CD4+ T cells were isolated with the EasySep CD4+ T cell isolation kit. Each participant received two doses of an mRNA SARS-CoV-2 vaccine, either BNT162b2 or mRNA-1273. None of the healthy vaccine recipients had a prior SARS-CoV-2 infection, which was confirmed by nucleocapsid antibody tests that came back negative both before and after vaccination. On days 3 and 7, half of the culture medium was replaced with fresh IL-2-containing medium. Each peptide stimulation condition was cultured in triplicate wells unless otherwise noted. PBMC were separated from whole blood using Ficoll-Paque Plus gradient centrifugation and were then either cryopreserved at -140C or used fresh. The QIAamp micro DNA kit was used to extract genomic DNA from the cultured CD4+ T cells.

The chain was built from TRBV5-8 and TRBJ2-6, with the D gene not confidently named. The TCR was taken from a human donor who received a COVID-19 vaccine. The specimen was CD4+ T cells from PBMCs cultured without peptide, collected after COVID-19 vaccination. In nucleotide form, the sequence is TGTGCCAGCAGCTTGGTCATCTCTGGGGCCAACGTCCTGACTTTC. This is translated as CASSLVISGANVLTF.